The present T cell receptor beta chain was sequenced within a study of T cells in Graves' hyperthyroidism and ophthalmopathy. Regarding the study as a whole: Most expanded thyroid clonotypes above 0.001 also appeared in blood.

This clonotype appeared a few times. Its antigen is still unknown. A much bigger clone sits one base away, suggesting this may be a read error. Germline-derived CDR1 and CDR2 are SGHAT and FQDESV (reference sequence). This CDR3 comprises 16 residues. Using RNA transcripts as the source, TCR beta CDR3 regions were amplified. Initially, a first-round RT-PCR of the TCR CDR3 employed the HTBI primer set. MiXCR, applied by TCRdb to the multiplex PCR reads, yields one record per CDR3 protein. In the table there are roughly 510,000 distinct CDR3 sequences, 40% to 50% of which are singletons. Diagnoses rested on clinical symptoms, serum thyroxine and TRAb, thyroid ultrasound and orbital computed tomography.

The chain carries TRBV11-1 and TRBJ1-6, with 7 bases aligning to TRBD1. Sequenced material: peripheral blood or thyroid tissue (not recorded which). The receptor's source is an adult woman with Graves' disease, either hyperthyroidism or ophthalmopathy (not recorded which). CDR3 in amino acids: CVSSFTRDRINSPLHF. Here the CDR3 DNA reads TGTGTCAGCAGCTTCACCCGGGACAGAATTAATTCACCCCTCCACTTT.